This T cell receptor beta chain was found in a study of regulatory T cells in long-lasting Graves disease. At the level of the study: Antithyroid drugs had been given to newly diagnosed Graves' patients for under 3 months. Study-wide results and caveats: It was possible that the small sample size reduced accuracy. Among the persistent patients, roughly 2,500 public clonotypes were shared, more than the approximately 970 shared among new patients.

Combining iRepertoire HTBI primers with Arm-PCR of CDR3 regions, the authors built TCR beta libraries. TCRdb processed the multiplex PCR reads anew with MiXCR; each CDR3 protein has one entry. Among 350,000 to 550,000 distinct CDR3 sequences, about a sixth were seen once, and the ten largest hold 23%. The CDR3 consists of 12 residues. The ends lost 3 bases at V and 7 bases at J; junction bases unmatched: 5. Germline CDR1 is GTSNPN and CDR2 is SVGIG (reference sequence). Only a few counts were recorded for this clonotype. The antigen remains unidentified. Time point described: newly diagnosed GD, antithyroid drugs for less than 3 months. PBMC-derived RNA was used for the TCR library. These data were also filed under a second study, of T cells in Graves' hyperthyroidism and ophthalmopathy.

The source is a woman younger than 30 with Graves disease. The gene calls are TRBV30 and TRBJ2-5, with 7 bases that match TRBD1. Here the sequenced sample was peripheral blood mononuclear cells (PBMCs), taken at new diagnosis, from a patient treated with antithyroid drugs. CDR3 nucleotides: TGTGCCTGGAGACAGGGGCGTGGGACCCAGTACTTC. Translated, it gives CAWRQGRGTQYF.